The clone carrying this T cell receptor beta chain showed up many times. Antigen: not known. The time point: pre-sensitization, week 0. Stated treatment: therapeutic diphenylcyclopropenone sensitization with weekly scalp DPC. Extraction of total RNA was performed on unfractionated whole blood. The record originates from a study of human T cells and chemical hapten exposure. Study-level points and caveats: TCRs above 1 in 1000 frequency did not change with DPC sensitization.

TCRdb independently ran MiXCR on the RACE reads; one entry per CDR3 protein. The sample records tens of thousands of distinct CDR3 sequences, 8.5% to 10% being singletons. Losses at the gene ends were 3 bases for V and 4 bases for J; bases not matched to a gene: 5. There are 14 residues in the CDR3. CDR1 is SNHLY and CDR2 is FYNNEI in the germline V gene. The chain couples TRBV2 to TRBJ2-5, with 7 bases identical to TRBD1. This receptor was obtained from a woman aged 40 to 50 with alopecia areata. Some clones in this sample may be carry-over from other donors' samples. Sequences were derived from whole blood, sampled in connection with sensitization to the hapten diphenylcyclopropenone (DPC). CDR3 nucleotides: TGTGCCAGCAGTGACCCGGGACAGCTAGAGACCCAGTACTTC. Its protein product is CASSDPGQLETQYF.